This T cell receptor (beta chain) is from a study of CD8 T cells in Susac syndrome. From germline, CDR1 is DFQATT and CDR2 SNEGSKA (reference sequence). The CDR3 length is 11 residues. V shed 6 bases and J shed 5 bases, with 8 bases lying between them. Reverse transcription of about 0.45 to 1 ug RNA was carried out with random hexamers. Multiplex immunoSEQ PCR targeted 54 Vbeta and 13 Jbeta TCR beta segments. TCRdb re-derived calls from the immunoSEQ multiplex PCR reads in MiXCR, one entry per CDR3 protein. The table shows under 150,000 distinct CDR3 sequences, with approximately 94% occurring only once. TEMRA cells were enriched by FACS, and CD4+ and CD8+ T cells were negatively isolated.

The chain uses TRBV20-1 and TRBJ2-1; D gene ambiguous. The sequenced material came from CD4+ T cells from PBMCs. This TCR derives from a human donor with Susac syndrome. The CDR3: CSAFTHNEQFF. CDR3 bases: TGCAGTGCGTTTACCCACAATGAGCAGTTCTTC.